This T cell receptor beta chain was sequenced for a study of OX40 agonist ivuxolimab in advanced cancers. Germline V gives CDR1 MGHRA, CDR2 YSYEKL. With 0 bases removed from V and 6 bases from J, the gap between germline ends came to 9 bases. The CDR3 loop spans 13 amino acids. Samples of blood were obtained at baseline, on cycle 4 day 1, and on cycle 7 day 1. Assay: immunoSEQ multiplex PCR; the TCRdb copy retains only in-frame clones and omits some. Seen here are around 30,000 clones, approximately 93% observed once, and the top ten hold about 8.4%. The gene calls are TRBV4-1 and TRBJ2-7, with D maybe TRBD2 (5 bases). The material was CD4+ or CD8+ T cells sorted from blood, obtained in a trial of the OX40 agonist ivuxolimab. This receptor was taken from an adult with an advanced solid tumor such as melanoma, head and neck, liver or kidney cancer. The CDR3 DNA is TGCGCCAGCAGCCAAGACCCGGGGTTCGAGCAGTACTTC. It yields the protein CASSQDPGFEQYF.